These T cell receptor beta chains were read from a single sample in a study of cytomegalovirus exposure and HLA in healthy donors. Profiling relied on immunoSEQ multiplex PCR, and the TCRdb table lists in-frame clones only, not all of them. Among around 150,000 clones listed, about four fifths were seen once. What was sequenced was PBMCs. The receptor source for this set is a man aged 25 to 45 in good health. Each CDR3 is given with its conserved first and last residue. The D gene is left open where the match is weak. Size tells how often a clone was seen (once, few, many) or the class of an expanded clone, and some rows leave it out.

size: once; D: TRBD1; V: TRBV7-9; J: TRBJ1-1; CDR3: CSSSSRGQGATEAFF; DNA: TGTTCCAGCAGCTCACGGGGACAGGGGGCGACTGAAGCTTTCTTT
size: -; D: -; V: TRBV9; J: TRBJ1-2; CDR3: CASSASGTIANYGYTF; DNA: TGTGCCAGCAGCGCCTCCGGGACAATAGCTAACTATGGCTACACCTTC
size: -; D: TRBD1; V: TRBV27; J: TRBJ2-5; CDR3: CASSRGQGSKTQYF; DNA: TGTGCCAGCAGCCGCGGACAGGGGAGCAAGACCCAGTACTTC
size: -; D: TRBD2; V: TRBV6-5; J: TRBJ2-1; CDR3: CASVSSGRINEQFF; DNA: TGTGCCAGCGTCTCTAGCGGGAGGATCAATGAGCAGTTCTTC
size: once; D: -; V: TRBV28; J: TRBJ2-3; CDR3: CASSPTRAGTDTQYF; DNA: TGTGCCAGCAGCCCAACTCGCGCTGGCACAGATACGCAGTATTTT
size: -; D: TRBD1; V: TRBV27; J: TRBJ2-1; CDR3: CASSFFRTGPYNEQFF; DNA: TGTGCCAGCAGTTTTTTCAGGACAGGGCCGTACAATGAGCAGTTCTTC
size: -; D: -; V: TRBV27; J: TRBJ2-7; CDR3: CASSLWAGSYEQYF; DNA: TGTGCCAGCAGTTTATGGGCGGGATCCTACGAGCAGTACTTC
size: -; D: -; V: TRBV7-2; J: TRBJ2-7; CDR3: CASSLDWQGYEQYF; DNA: TGTGCCAGCAGCTTAGATTGGCAGGGCTACGAGCAGTACTTC
size: -; D: TRBD2; V: TRBV27; J: TRBJ2-7; CDR3: CASSLGLAGPYGQYF; DNA: TGTGCCAGCAGTTTGGGCCTAGCGGGGCCCTACGGGCAGTACTTC
size: few; D: -; V: TRBV15; J: TRBJ2-1; CDR3: CATSRDFAGTYNEQFF; DNA: TGTGCCACCAGCAGAGATTTCGCGGGGACCTACAATGAGCAGTTCTTC
size: -; D: -; V: TRBV5-1; J: TRBJ1-3; CDR3: CASSWAPLSGNTIYF; DNA: TGCGCCAGCAGCTGGGCTCCCCTCTCTGGAAACACCATATATTTT
size: once; D: TRBD1; V: TRBV6-1; J: TRBJ1-2; CDR3: CASNRQGGNYGYTF; DNA: TGTGCCAGCAACCGACAGGGAGGTAACTATGGCTACACCTTC
size: -; D: -; V: TRBV11-2; J: TRBJ2-7; CDR3: CASSLRQGGEQYF; DNA: TGTGCCAGCAGCTTAAGGCAGGGTGGCGAGCAGTACTTC
size: -; D: TRBD1; V: TRBV4-2; J: TRBJ2-7; CDR3: CASSPQVDRGLYEQYF; DNA: TGTGCCAGCAGCCCTCAAGTGGACAGGGGCCTTTACGAGCAGTACTTC
size: -; D: TRBD1; V: TRBV4-1; J: TRBJ1-2; CDR3: CASSQDRDRGYYGYTF; DNA: TGCGCCAGCAGCCAAGATCGGGACAGGGGTTACTATGGCTACACCTTC
size: -; D: TRBD1; V: TRBV7-3; J: TRBJ1-2; CDR3: CASSADRGAGYTF; DNA: TGTGCCAGCAGCGCAGACAGGGGGGCGGGCTACACCTTC
size: few; D: TRBD2; V: TRBV30; J: TRBJ2-1; CDR3: CAWSVPFSGRAVVNEQFF; DNA: TGTGCCTGGAGTGTACCATTTAGCGGGAGGGCCGTTGTGAATGAGCAGTTCTTC
size: -; D: TRBD2; V: TRBV7-6; J: TRBJ2-3; CDR3: CASSLGLAGVYPPDTQYF; DNA: TGTGCCAGCAGCTTAGGGCTAGCGGGAGTCTACCCGCCAGATACGCAGTATTTT
size: -; D: TRBD1; V: TRBV2; J: TRBJ2-1; CDR3: CASRDRGGNEQFF; DNA: TGTGCCAGCCGGGACAGGGGGGGAAATGAGCAGTTCTTC
size: -; D: TRBD2; V: TRBV7-2; J: TRBJ2-7; CDR3: CASSFGLAGAYEQYF; DNA: TGTGCCAGCAGCTTTGGGCTAGCGGGGGCCTACGAGCAGTACTTC
size: once; D: -; V: TRBV20-1; J: TRBJ2-7; CDR3: CSATQGYEQYF; DNA: TGCAGTGCTACCCAGGGCTACGAGCAGTACTTC
size: -; D: -; V: TRBV30; J: TRBJ2-1; CDR3: CAWMRYNEQFF; DNA: TGTGCCTGGATGCGATACAATGAGCAGTTCTTC
size: once; D: TRBD1; V: TRBV9; J: TRBJ1-1; CDR3: CASSATGTGEAFF; DNA: TGTGCCAGCAGCGCCACCGGGACAGGGGAAGCTTTCTTT
size: -; D: TRBD2; V: TRBV6-5; J: TRBJ2-3; CDR3: CASSLSSGSTDTQYF; DNA: TGTGCCAGCAGTTTATCTAGCGGCAGCACAGATACGCAGTATTTT
size: -; D: TRBD1; V: TRBV10-3; J: TRBJ2-5; CDR3: CAIAGQGVLETQYF; DNA: TGTGCCATCGCGGGACAGGGGGTTCTGGAGACCCAGTACTTC
size: -; D: -; V: TRBV5-1; J: TRBJ2-7; CDR3: CASSLVAATYEQYF; DNA: TGCGCCAGCAGCTTGGTGGCGGCGACCTACGAGCAGTACTTC
size: -; D: -; V: TRBV7-3; J: TRBJ2-3; CDR3: CASSLNRGQGRDTQYF; DNA: TGTGCCAGCAGCTTAAATAGGGGCCAGGGTCGAGATACGCAGTATTTT
size: -; D: TRBD1; V: TRBV5-6; J: TRBJ1-4; CDR3: CASSLETGLRAGEKLFF; DNA: TGTGCCAGCAGCTTGGAGACAGGGTTACGTGCAGGTGAAAAACTGTTTTTT
size: -; D: TRBD2; V: TRBV27; J: TRBJ2-3; CDR3: CASSLTTQREGPSHTDTQYF; DNA: TGTGCCAGCAGTCTCACGACCCAGCGGGAGGGCCCAAGCCACACAGATACGCAGTATTTT
size: -; D: -; V: TRBV5-6; J: TRBJ1-2; CDR3: CASSPWGGQGNYGYTF; DNA: TGTGCCAGCAGCCCCTGGGGCGGTCAGGGAAACTATGGCTACACCTTC
size: -; D: -; V: TRBV27; J: TRBJ1-1; CDR3: CASSFGALNTEAFF; DNA: TGTGCCAGCAGTTTTGGGGCCCTGAACACTGAAGCTTTCTTT
size: -; D: TRBD2; V: TRBV30; J: TRBJ2-2; CDR3: CAGGRGPGELFF; DNA: TGTGCCGGCGGGAGGGGACCCGGGGAGCTGTTTTTT
size: few; D: TRBD2; V: TRBV5-1; J: TRBJ2-2; CDR3: CASRLAGGNTGELFF; DNA: TGCGCCAGCAGGTTAGCGGGAGGGAACACCGGGGAGCTGTTTTTT
size: few; D: -; V: TRBV4-2; J: TRBJ2-4; CDR3: CASSQGLSPGSWNIQYF; DNA: TGTGCCAGCAGCCAAGGACTGTCTCCTGGGAGTTGGAACATTCAGTACTTC
size: -; D: TRBD2; V: TRBV5-1; J: TRBJ2-1; CDR3: CASSLWAGVGNNEQFF; DNA: TGCGCCAGCAGCTTGTGGGCGGGAGTAGGAAACAATGAGCAGTTCTTC
size: -; D: -; V: TRBV5-4; J: TRBJ2-5; CDR3: CASSLAGFTQYF; DNA: TGTGCCAGCAGCTTGGCCGGGTTTACCCAGTACTTC
size: -; D: TRBD2; V: TRBV11-3; J: TRBJ2-3; CDR3: CASSTGLATDTQYF; DNA: TGTGCCAGCAGCACCGGACTAGCGACAGATACGCAGTATTTT
size: once; D: TRBD1; V: TRBV7-2; J: TRBJ1-5; CDR3: CASSRTGGAEPQHF; DNA: TGTGCCAGCAGCCGCACAGGGGGCGCGGAGCCCCAGCATTTT
size: -; D: -; V: TRBV6-5; J: TRBJ2-1; CDR3: CASSYLNEQFF; DNA: TGTGCCAGCAGTTACCTGAATGAGCAGTTCTTC
size: -; D: TRBD1; V: TRBV5-1; J: TRBJ1-2; CDR3: CASSTGQGDGYTF; DNA: TGCGCCAGCAGCACCGGACAGGGGGATGGCTACACCTTC
size: -; D: -; V: TRBV7-9; J: TRBJ1-3; CDR3: CASSLAQNTIYF; DNA: TGTGCCAGCAGCTTAGCTCAAAACACCATATATTTT
size: once; D: TRBD2; V: TRBV30; J: TRBJ2-1; CDR3: CAWTWDPGTRNEQFF; DNA: TGTGCCTGGACATGGGACCCCGGGACTAGGAATGAGCAGTTCTTC
size: once; D: TRBD1; V: TRBV10-3; J: TRBJ2-3; CDR3: CAISATGGGTDTQYF; DNA: TGTGCCATCAGTGCAACAGGGGGAGGCACAGATACGCAGTATTTT
size: -; D: -; V: TRBV6-5; J: TRBJ1-2; CDR3: CASSYLGQRYTF; DNA: TGTGCCAGCAGTTACTTGGGACAACGCTACACCTTC
size: -; D: TRBD1; V: TRBV2; J: TRBJ1-5; CDR3: CASSAGGRQPQHF; DNA: TGTGCCAGCAGTGCAGGGGGGAGGCAGCCCCAGCATTTT
size: -; D: -; V: TRBV5-1; J: TRBJ1-2; CDR3: CASSLTGSNYGYTF; DNA: TGCGCCAGCAGCTTGACAGGGTCCAACTATGGCTACACCTTC
size: -; D: TRBD2; V: TRBV5-4; J: TRBJ2-7; CDR3: CASSHASYAGLAGEEQYF; DNA: TGTGCCAGCAGCCACGCATCATACGCGGGACTAGCGGGAGAAGAGCAGTACTTC
size: -; D: TRBD2; V: TRBV18; J: TRBJ2-1; CDR3: CASSAGTSANEQFF; DNA: TGTGCCAGCTCAGCCGGGACTAGCGCCAATGAGCAGTTCTTC
size: -; D: TRBD2; V: TRBV27; J: TRBJ2-7; CDR3: CASSLNGAGGGYEQYF; DNA: TGTGCCAGCAGTTTAAACGGCGCGGGAGGAGGATACGAGCAGTACTTC
size: -; D: -; V: TRBV28; J: TRBJ2-7; CDR3: CASSSRGPYEQYF; DNA: TGTGCCAGCAGTTCCAGGGGACCGTACGAGCAGTACTTC
size: -; D: -; V: TRBV5-6; J: TRBJ2-4; CDR3: CASSSAGLAKNIQYF; DNA: TGTGCCAGCAGCTCGGCAGGCCTAGCCAAAAACATTCAGTACTTC
size: -; D: -; V: TRBV7-2; J: TRBJ2-1; CDR3: CASSTGTLGSYNEQFF; DNA: TGTGCCAGCAGCACCGGGACATTGGGCTCCTACAATGAGCAGTTCTTC
size: -; D: TRBD2; V: TRBV5-1; J: TRBJ2-1; CDR3: CASSLVAGGYNEQFF; DNA: TGCGCCAGCAGCTTGGTAGCGGGAGGGTACAATGAGCAGTTCTTC